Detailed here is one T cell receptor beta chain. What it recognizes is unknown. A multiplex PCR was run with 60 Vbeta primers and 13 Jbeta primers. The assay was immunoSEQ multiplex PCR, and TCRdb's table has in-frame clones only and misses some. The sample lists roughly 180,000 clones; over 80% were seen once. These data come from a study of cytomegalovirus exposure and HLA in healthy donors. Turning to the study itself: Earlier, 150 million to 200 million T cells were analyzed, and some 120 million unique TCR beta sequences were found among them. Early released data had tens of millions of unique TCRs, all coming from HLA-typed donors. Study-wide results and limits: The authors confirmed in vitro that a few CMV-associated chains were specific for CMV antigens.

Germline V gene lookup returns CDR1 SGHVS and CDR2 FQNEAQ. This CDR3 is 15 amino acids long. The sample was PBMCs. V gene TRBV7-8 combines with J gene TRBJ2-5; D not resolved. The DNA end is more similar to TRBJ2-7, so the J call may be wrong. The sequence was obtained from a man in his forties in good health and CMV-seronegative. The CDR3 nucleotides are TGTGCCAGCAGCTCGACCTCGAGAGGTGGCTACGAGCAGTACTTC. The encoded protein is CASSSTSRGGYEQYF.